This T cell receptor beta chain was captured in a study of T-cell reconstitution after alpha-beta-depleted transplantation in children. This CDR3 is 14 amino acids long. The V and J ends lost 3 bases and 4 bases respectively, with 10 bases between them. This sample's TCRbeta library carried unique molecular identifier barcodes. One entry per CDR3 protein, called by TCRdb with MiXCR from the PCR reads. The sample lists almost 500,000 distinct CDR3 sequences; 12% were seen once. V gene TRBV12-3 or TRBV12-4 combines with J gene TRBJ2-1; D possibly corresponds to TRBD2 (5 bases). Material: PBMCs from the stem cell graft donor, obtained from the stem cell graft. This receptor was identified in a human donor who donated a stem cell graft to a child with combined immunodeficiency. The CDR3 is CASSFGGYYNEQFF. DNA for the CDR3: TGTGCCAGCAGTTTCGGCGGGTATTACAATGAGCAGTTCTTC.